A selection of T cell receptor beta chains follows, all from one sample in a study of T cells in Graves' hyperthyroidism and ophthalmopathy. TCRdb re-analysed the multiplex PCR reads in MiXCR, keeping a single row per CDR3 protein. The data contain around 350,000 distinct CDR3 sequences, about 16% of them singletons. Source material: blood. The receptors were gathered from a woman aged 55-69 years with Graves' ophthalmopathy. Each CDR3 is given with its conserved first and last residue. Fields, in order: D gene, clone size, J gene, V gene, CDR3 DNA, CDR3 protein. D genes are given only for firm matches. Not all rows give a size; the values are once, few, many and, for expanded clones, a class.

- - TRBJ1-5 TRBV19 TGTGCCAGTAGTCCCCCTGGGGGTTCGGGTCAGCCCCAGCATTTT CASSPPGGSGQPQHF
- many TRBJ2-7 TRBV7-9 TGTGCCAGCAGCGATCGACCCTACGAGCAGTACTTC CASSDRPYEQYF
- - TRBJ2-7 TRBV11-3 TGTGCCAGCAGCCTGAGGGGGGGCGCACCAGGCCACGAGCAGTACTTC CASSLRGGAPGHEQYF
- few TRBJ1-5 TRBV6-5 TGTGCCAGCAGTTACTCCTACAGGGCGGATCAGCCCCAGCATTTT CASSYSYRADQPQHF
TRBD1 many TRBJ2-7 TRBV30 TGTGCCTGGAGTATTGGGACAGGGGACGAGCAGTACTTC CAWSIGTGDEQYF
- few TRBJ1-5 TRBV6-2/TRBV6-3 TGTGCCAGCACCCCCGGGGATAGCAATCAGCCCCAGCATTTT CASTPGDSNQPQHF
- many TRBJ1-5 TRBV2 TGTGCCAGCAGGCGATATAGCAATCAGCCCCAGCATTTT CASRRYSNQPQHF
- few TRBJ1-1 TRBV11-2 TGTGCCAGCAGCACAGGGTTGGGGGTGAACACTGAAGCTTTCTTT CASSTGLGVNTEAFF
- few TRBJ1-1 TRBV20-1 TGCAGTGCTAGAGAGGGGGCTACTGAAGCTTTCTTT CSAREGATEAFF
TRBD2 - TRBJ2-7 TRBV10-1 TGCGCCAGCAGTGAGTATCGCGGGAGTAGCGAGCAGTACTTC CASSEYRGSSEQYF
- - TRBJ2-7 TRBV7-2 TGTGCCAGCAGCTTAGCGGAGCTCTCCGAGCAGTACTTC CASSLAELSEQYF
- few TRBJ2-7 TRBV4-1 TGCGCCAGCAGCCCCATCCGGGACTCCCTCTCCTACGAGCCGTACTTC CASSPIRDSLSYEPYF
- many TRBJ2-3 TRBV6-1 TGTGCCAGCAGTAGACGACCTGATACCCTTACGCAGTATTTT CASSRRPDTLTQYF
- many TRBJ1-5 TRBV20-1 TGCAGTGCTATCTCGGAGGGGCCCCAGCATTTT CSAISEGPQHF
- - TRBJ2-7 TRBV29-1 TGCAGCGTTGGTTCTTTTGAGTACGAGCAGTACTTC CSVGSFEYEQYF
TRBD2 few TRBJ2-4 TRBV7-2 TGTGCCAGCAGCTTAGCGGGAGGGCCCTTTCGCGAAAACATTCAGTACTTC CASSLAGGPFRENIQYF
TRBD1 few TRBJ2-7 TRBV24-1 TGTGCCACCAGTGATTTCGGGACAGTCCCATCCTACGAGCAGTACTTC CATSDFGTVPSYEQYF
TRBD1 - TRBJ1-5 TRBV10-2 TGCGCCAGCGGGGACAGGAATCAGCCCCAGCATTTT CASGDRNQPQHF
- - TRBJ2-3 TRBV6-2/TRBV6-3 TGTGCAGGGGGAGGGGAGGGCACAGATACGCAGTATTTT CAGGGEGTDTQYF
- many TRBJ1-1 TRBV5-1 TGCGCCAGCAGCTTGGTCGGCGGACCGAACACTGAAGCTTTCTTT CASSLVGGPNTEAFF
- many TRBJ2-6 TRBV4-1 TGCGCCAGCAGCCAAGCGGCGACACATCTCTCTGGGGCCAACGTCCTGACTTTC CASSQAATHLSGANVLTF
- - TRBJ2-7 TRBV19 TGTGCCAGTAGTATAGCTGACAGAAACTACGAGCAGTACTTC CASSIADRNYEQYF
TRBD1 - TRBJ1-5 TRBV6-1 TGTGCCAGCAGTAGGGGGCTACGCAATCAGCCCCAGCATTTT CASSRGLRNQPQHF
- many TRBJ2-7 TRBV6-1 TGTGCCAGCAGTCAGACTTCCGCGACCTACGAGCAGTACTTC CASSQTSATYEQYF
TRBD2 many TRBJ2-1 TRBV27 TGTGCCAGCAGTGAAGGGACTAGCGGGGTCAATGAGCAGTTCTTC CASSEGTSGVNEQFF
- many TRBJ2-7 TRBV20-1 TGCAGTGCTCAAGGGGACGACTACGAGCAGTACTTC CSAQGDDYEQYF
TRBD1 - TRBJ1-1 TRBV19 TGTGCCAGTAGACGGACAGGGTTTCGGAACACTGAAGCTTTCTTT CASRRTGFRNTEAFF
TRBD2 many TRBJ2-1 TRBV5-1 TGCGCCAGCAGCTTGGGGACCGGGACTAGCGTCTACAATGAGCAGTTCTTC CASSLGTGTSVYNEQFF
- many TRBJ2-7 TRBV19 TGTGCCAGTAGTTCACCGGGACACCCCCCTGACGAGCAGTACTTC CASSSPGHPPDEQYF
- many TRBJ2-2 TRBV30 TGTGCCTGGAGTGTAAGAGGTTCCGGGGAGCTGTTTTTT CAWSVRGSGELFF
- many TRBJ1-4 TRBV12-3/TRBV12-4 TGTGCCAGCAGTTCCGGACAAGGACCAACTAATGAAAAACTGTTTTTT CASSSGQGPTNEKLFF
- many TRBJ2-7 TRBV4-1 TGCGCCAGCAGCCAAGGCACAGGAACCTACGAGCAGTACTTC CASSQGTGTYEQYF
TRBD1 many TRBJ1-5 TRBV28 TGTGCCAGCAGTTTTGGGACAGCTCGTGGCAATCAGCCCCAGCATTTT CASSFGTARGNQPQHF
TRBD2 - TRBJ2-5 TRBV30 TGTGCCTGGAGTGTAGGGCTAGCGGGAGGGCAGGAGACCCAGTACTTC CAWSVGLAGGQETQYF
- many TRBJ2-1 TRBV7-3 TGTGCCAGCAGCTTGACCAGGGGGGACAATGAGCAGTTCTTC CASSLTRGDNEQFF
TRBD1 many TRBJ1-2 TRBV20-1 TGCAGTGCCGGACAGGGACACTATGGCTACACCTTC CSAGQGHYGYTF
- many TRBJ2-5 TRBV3-1 TGTGCCAGCAGCCAAGCGGAGACCCAGTACTTC CASSQAETQYF
- many TRBJ2-7 TRBV3-1 TGTGCCAGCAGCCAAGACTTCACCCTCTACGAGCAGTACTTC CASSQDFTLYEQYF
- many TRBJ2-1 TRBV28 TGTGCCAGCAGTTTGCCGGTATTCAATGAGCAGTTCTTC CASSLPVFNEQFF
TRBD1 many TRBJ1-1 TRBV27 TGTGCCAGCAGGAAAGTCGGGACAGCAATAAACACTGAAGCTTTCTTT CASRKVGTAINTEAFF
TRBD1 - TRBJ2-6 TRBV30 TGTGCCTGGAGTGTCGCAGGGGGCTCCGGGGCCAACGTCCTGACTTTC CAWSVAGGSGANVLTF